The next 9 T cell receptor beta chains were all read from a single sample in a study of regulatory T cells in long-lasting Graves disease. Relying on iRepertoire HTBI primers and Arm-PCR of CDR3 regions, the team built TCR beta libraries. In TCRdb, the multiplex PCR reads were re-called with MiXCR into one record per CDR3 protein. The sample lists over 200,000 distinct CDR3 sequences, around 16% occurring once. Time point indicated: newly diagnosed GD, antithyroid drugs for less than 3 months. Generation of the TCR library employed RNA extracted from PBMCs. The sequencing here drew on peripheral blood mononuclear cells (PBMCs), taken at new diagnosis, from a patient treated with antithyroid drugs. All receptors come from a female donor with Graves disease.

The table lists this clonotype with many counts. The chain uses TRBV20-1 and TRBJ2-1; 10 nucleotides agree with TRBD2. Unmatched junction bases numbered 2, after V lost 2 bases and J lost 7 bases. This CDR3 has 13 amino acids. CDR1 is DFQATT and CDR2 is SNEGSKA in the germline V gene (reference sequence). The CDR3 sequence is CSARLGLANEQFF. The CDR3 region has the DNA TGCAGTGCTAGATTGGGACTAGCGAATGAGCAGTTCTTC.

At least ten counts were recorded for this clonotype. The chain carries TRBV11-3 and TRBJ2-2; D gene unclear. V lost 10 bases, J lost 6 bases, and 21 bases lay in between. CDR3 length: 15 residues. The V gene's germline CDR1 is SGHNT and CDR2 YENEEA. The CDR3 bases are TGTGCCATCTCTACACCGGGCCTAGGGCCCGGGGAGCTGTTTTTT. Its protein product is CAISTPGLGPGELFF.

This clonotype was recorded a few times. The junction differs from germline at one of its ends, possibly a read error. This chain uses TRBV7-9 with TRBJ2-7, with 14 bases fitting TRBD2. This CDR3 comprises 16 residues. CDR1 is SEHNR, CDR2 FQNEAQ, per germline (reference sequence). CDR3 nucleotides: TGTGCCGGCAGCCCGCCCGGACTAGCGGGAGGCCACGAGCAGTACTTC. As protein: CAGSPPGLAGGHEQYF.

This clonotype was recorded many times. The V and J genes are TRBV6-1 and TRBJ2-3, with 7 bases fitting TRBD2. J was trimmed by 1 base and V by 8 bases; bases with no gene match: 18. The length of the CDR3 is 18 residues. The germline CDR1 and CDR2 sequences are MNHNS and SASEGT. CDR3 loop: CASSNPRRGKEGTDTQYF. CDR3 coding DNA: TGTGCCAGCTCCAATCCAAGGCGGGGGAAAGAGGGCACAGATACGCAGTATTTT.

This clonotype was seen many times. In nucleotides, the CDR3 is TGTGCCAGCAGTTTCAGGACAGGGGGCGACTATGGCTACACCTTC. Its translation: CASSFRTGGDYGYTF. The chain couples TRBV6-2 or TRBV6-3 to TRBJ1-2; the match to TRBD1 covers 11 bases. From germline, CDR1 is MNHEY and CDR2 SVGEGT. The CDR3 spans 15 residues. Trimming cost V 4 bases and J 3 bases; bases outside gene matches: 4.

This clonotype turned up a few times. V is TRBV9 and J is TRBJ2-7, with 10 bases aligning to TRBD2. The trim removed 4 bases at V and 1 base at J, leaving 5 bases unmatched. Germline V CDR1 and CDR2: SGDLS, YYNGEE. The CDR3 loop spans 15 amino acids. The CDR3 protein is CASSPGLAESYEQYF. The CDR3 nucleotides read TGTGCCAGCAGCCCAGGACTAGCGGAATCCTACGAGCAGTACTTC. The full variable domain, in which reference TRBV9 and TRBJ2-7 provide the parts outside the CDR3, is DSGVTQTPKHLITATGQRVTLRCSPRSGDLSVYWYQQSLDQGLQFLIQYYNGEERAKGNILERFSAQQFPDLHSELNLSSLELGDSALYFCASSPGLAESYEQYFGPGTRLTVT.

This clonotype has at least ten counts. The V call is TRBV6-1, the J call TRBJ2-5; 8 bases are a match to TRBD1. Germline V CDR1 and CDR2: MNHNS, SASEGT. CDR3 length equals 15 residues. J gave up 5 bases and V 5 bases, and 10 bases lay outside the gene matches. CDR3: CASSTTGQDGETQYF. The DNA for the CDR3 is TGTGCCAGCAGTACCACGGGACAGGACGGGGAGACCCAGTACTTC.

J is TRBJ2-7 and V is TRBV6-1; either TRBD1 or TRBD2 may fit D (5 bases each). Trimming left V 10 bases short and J 3 bases short, with 19 bases between. CDR1 is MNHNS, CDR2 SASEGT, per germline. The CDR3 is 14 amino acids. The CDR3 here is CATTPGDPIYEQYF. Written as DNA, the CDR3 is TGTGCCACCACCCCCGGGGACCCAATCTACGAGCAGTACTTC.

This clonotype was seen ten or more times. The V and J genes are TRBV24-1 and TRBJ1-1, with 10 bases identical to TRBD1. CDR1 is KGHDR and CDR2 is SFDVKD in the germline V gene. The CDR3 is made up of 16 amino acids. With V trimmed by 3 bases and J by 1 base, 4 bases remained unmatched. The CDR3 DNA sequence: TGTGCCACCAGTGATGGAGGGACAGGGGAGAACACTGAAGCTTTCTTT. Amino acids: CATSDGGTGENTEAFF.